Sequencing of this T cell receptor (beta chain) was carried out in a study of OX40 agonist ivuxolimab in advanced cancers. At the level of the study: Ivuxolimab doses were 0.01, 0.1, 0.3, 1.5, 3 or 10 mg/kg every 2 weeks. Two patients with cutaneous melanoma and one with hepatocellular carcinoma, three in total, showed partial responses. Whole-study findings and limits: At 0.1 to 3.0 mg/kg and by week 6, CD4+ and CD8+ T cells in the blood had expanded clonally.

Repertoires were generated with immunoSEQ multiplex PCR, while TCRdb's copy carries only in-frame clones and drops some. The repertoire holds about 74,000 clones, under 90% seen once, with 6.6% in the top ten. About this clone: The antigen remains undetermined.

There are 15 residues in the CDR3. Germline CDR1 is MNHEY and CDR2 is SMNVEV (reference sequence). The J segment lost 5 bases and the V segment lost 5 bases, leaving 7 bases of the junction unmatched. The receptor was derived from an adult with an advanced solid tumor such as melanoma, head and neck, liver or kidney cancer. Source: CD4+ or CD8+ T cells sorted from blood, taken in a trial of the OX40 agonist ivuxolimab. This rearrangement joins TRBV27 to TRBJ2-3; 10 bases align to TRBD2. CDR3 DNA sequence: TGTGCCAGCAGTAAGCGGGGGGGCCGGGTAGATACGCAGTATTTT. Its protein product is CASSKRGGRVDTQYF.